Presented here are 5 T cell receptor beta chains from one specimen sequenced in a study of blood T cell repertoires in COVID-19. Using immunoSEQ multiplex PCR, the repertoire was profiled, and TCRdb retains in-frame clones only, with some absent. The sample lists about 210,000 clones; 85% to 90% were seen once. Sequences were obtained from peripheral blood. Every receptor here comes from a man aged 55 to 70 with acute or convalescent COVID-19.

DNA for the CDR3: TGTGCCTGGAGTAGGTGGCAGGGAAAAGAAGCTTTCTTT. Amino acid sequence: CAWSRWQGKEAFF. The chain carries TRBV30 and TRBJ1-1; TRBD1 might be the D (5 bases). Trimming stripped 2 bases from V and 8 bases from J, with 15 bases between. Germline lookup yields CDR1 GTSNPN and CDR2 SVGIG (reference sequence). This CDR3 has 13 residues. Combining the CDR3 with reference TRBV30 and TRBJ1-1 gives the whole variable domain SQTIHQWPATLVQPVGSPLSLECTVEGTSNPNLYWYRQAAGRGLQLLFYSVGIGQISSEVPQNLSASRPQDRQFILSSKKLLLSDSGFYLCAWSRWQGKEAFFGQGTRLTVV.

This clone came up once. As DNA, the CDR3 is TGTGCCAGTAGTAGACGACAGGTTTTTGAACAAGAGACCCAGTACTTC. It encodes CASSRRQVFEQETQYF. The J gene is TRBJ2-5, the V gene TRBV19, with a tentative D call TRBD1 (6 bases). The CDR3 runs to 16 residues. Germline lookup yields CDR1 LNHDA and CDR2 SQIVND (reference sequence). V lost 4 bases, J lost 2 bases, and 17 bases lay in between.

This clone was observed a few times. The V call is TRBV10-2, the J call TRBJ2-3, with D perhaps TRBD1 (6 bases). Germline loops: CDR1 WSHSY, CDR2 SAAADI. The ends were cut back, 5 bases at V and 3 bases at J, with 6 bases in the middle. This CDR3 is built from 12 residues. The CDR3 region is CASSRGTDTQYF. CDR3 bases: TGCGCCAGCAGTAGGGGGACAGATACGCAGTATTTT.

The chain joins TRBV6-5 to TRBJ2-7; a weak D match, TRBD1 (6 bases). Trimming cost V 2 bases and J 1 base, with 9 bases left between them. The CDR3 is 14 amino acids. The germline CDR1 and CDR2 sequences are MNHEY and SVGAGI. The CDR3 DNA is TGTGCCAGCAGTTACAACAGGGAGTCCTACGAGCAGTACTTC. Translated, it gives CASSYNRESYEQYF.

The rearrangement joins TRBV4-2 to TRBJ1-1, with unresolved D. The CDR3 length is 14 residues. The germline V and J ends were trimmed by 2 bases and 1 base, with 8 bases remaining between them. CDR1 LGHNA and CDR2 YNFKEQ come from the germline V gene. CDR3 sequence (DNA): TGTGCCAGCAGCCAACCGGGTTCGAACACTGAAGCTTTCTTT. Protein sequence: CASSQPGSNTEAFF.